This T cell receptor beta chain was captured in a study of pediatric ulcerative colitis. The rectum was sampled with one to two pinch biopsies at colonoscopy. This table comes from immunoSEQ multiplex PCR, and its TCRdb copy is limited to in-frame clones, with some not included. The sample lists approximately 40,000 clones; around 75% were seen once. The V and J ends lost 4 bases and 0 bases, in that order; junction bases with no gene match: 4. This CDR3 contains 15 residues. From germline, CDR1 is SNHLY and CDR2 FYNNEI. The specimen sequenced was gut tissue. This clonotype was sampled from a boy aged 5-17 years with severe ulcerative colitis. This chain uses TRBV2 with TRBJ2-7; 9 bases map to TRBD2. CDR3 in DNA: TGTGCCAGCAGTGGGGGACTAGCTACCTCCTACGAGCAGTACTTC. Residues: CASSGGLATSYEQYF.